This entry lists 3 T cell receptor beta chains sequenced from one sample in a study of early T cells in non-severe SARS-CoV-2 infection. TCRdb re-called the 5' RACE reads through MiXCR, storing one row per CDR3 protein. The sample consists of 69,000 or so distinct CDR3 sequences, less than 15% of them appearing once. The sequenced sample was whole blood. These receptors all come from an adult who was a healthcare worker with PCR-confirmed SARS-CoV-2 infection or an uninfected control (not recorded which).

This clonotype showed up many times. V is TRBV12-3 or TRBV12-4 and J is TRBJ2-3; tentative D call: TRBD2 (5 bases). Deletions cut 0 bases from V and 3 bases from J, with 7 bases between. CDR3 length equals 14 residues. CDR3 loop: CASSLAGATDTQYF. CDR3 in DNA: TGTGCCAGCAGTTTAGCGGGAGCTACAGATACGCAGTATTTT.

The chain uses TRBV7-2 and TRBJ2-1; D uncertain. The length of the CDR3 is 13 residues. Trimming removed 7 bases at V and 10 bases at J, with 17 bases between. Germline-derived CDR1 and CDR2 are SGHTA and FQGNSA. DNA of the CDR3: TGTGCCAGCACCCTTGGTCTGGGCCGGGAGCAGTTCTTC. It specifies CASTLGLGREQFF.

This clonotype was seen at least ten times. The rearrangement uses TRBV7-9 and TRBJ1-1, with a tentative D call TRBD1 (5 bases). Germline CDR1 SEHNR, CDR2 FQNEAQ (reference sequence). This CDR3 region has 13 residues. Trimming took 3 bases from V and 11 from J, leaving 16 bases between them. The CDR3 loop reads CASSLGTSRGAFF. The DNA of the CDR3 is TGTGCCAGCAGCTTGGGGACCTCACGGGGCGCTTTCTTT.